The 22 T cell receptor beta chains listed next were all sequenced from one sample in a study of radiotherapy plus CTLA-4 blockade in lung cancer. Libraries were prepared by immunoSEQ multiplex PCR; TCRdb keeps only in-frame clonotypes and omits some of them. The table shows tens of thousands of clones, with less than 85% occurring only once. Material: peripheral blood, obtained from a patient treated with radiotherapy plus ipilimumab. These receptors all stem from a human donor with non-small cell lung cancer who had a complete response to radiotherapy plus ipilimumab.

The rearrangement links TRBV7-8 to TRBJ2-2; TRBD2 is a possible D gene (5 bases). Trimming stripped 0 bases from V and 1 base from J, with 12 bases between. Germline V gene sequence: CDR1 SGHVS, CDR2 FQNEAQ. This CDR3 comprises 17 residues. CDR3 sequence (DNA): TGTGCCAGCAGCTTAGCTATGACTACGATGAACACCGGGGAGCTGTTTTTT. The encoded protein is CASSLAMTTMNTGELFF.

This chain links TRBV11-2 with TRBJ2-3; tentative D call: TRBD1 (6 bases). V was shortened by 4 bases and J by 5 bases, with 10 bases between the two germline ends. The CDR3 consists of 13 residues. The germline V gene encodes CDR1 SGHAT and CDR2 FQNNGV. CDR3 sequence (DNA): TGTGCCAGCAGCTCCTCAGGGGTAGATACGCAGTATTTT. It yields the protein CASSSSGVDTQYF.

This chain links TRBV5-1 with TRBJ2-7; D perhaps matches TRBD2 (6 bases). The CDR3 contains 15 residues. The germline CDR1 and CDR2 sequences are SGHRS and YFSETQ. V lost 4 bases and J lost 4, with 18 bases in between. The CDR3 protein is CASSIGGAEPYEQYF. CDR3 coding DNA: TGCGCCAGCAGCATTGGAGGGGCGGAACCGTACGAGCAGTACTTC. Together with reference TRBV5-1 and TRBJ2-7, the CDR3 gives the full variable domain: KAGVTQTPRYLIKTRGQQVTLSCSPISGHRSVSWYQQTPGQGLQFLFEYFSETQRNKGNFPGRFSGRQFSNSRSEMNVSTLELGDSALYLCASSIGGAEPYEQYFGPGTRLTVT.

The V gene is TRBV30, the J gene TRBJ1-3; weak D call: TRBD1 (5 bases). This CDR3 is 15 amino acids long. V was trimmed by 4 bases and J by 2 bases, leaving 15 bases between them. The germline V gene encodes CDR1 GTSNPN and CDR2 SVGIG (reference sequence). The CDR3 region is CAWKGKGLAGNTIYF. The DNA of the CDR3 is TGTGCCTGGAAGGGGAAGGGGCTAGCTGGAAACACCATATATTTT.

The chain combines TRBV4-1 with TRBJ1-4, with D uncertain. The CDR3 loop spans 14 amino acids. CDR1 and CDR2 (germline): MGHRA, YSYEKL. Trimming left V 0 bases short and J 5 bases short, with 7 bases between. CDR3 region: CASSQEVVNEKLFF. The CDR3 nucleotides are TGCGCCAGCAGCCAAGAGGTAGTGAATGAAAAACTGTTTTTT.

CDR3 sequence reads: CASSLGQSASPLHF. CDR3 coding DNA: TGTGCCAGCAGTTTGGGACAGAGTGCTTCACCCCTCCACTTT. The rearrangement uses TRBV6-6 and TRBJ1-6, with TRBD1 matching 7 bases. With 4 bases clipped from V and 9 bases from J, the junction kept 6 bases outside the gene matches. This CDR3 comprises 14 residues. In germline, CDR1 is MNHNY, CDR2 SVGAGI (reference sequence).

The chain recombines TRBV6-6 with TRBJ2-5; possibly TRBD2 for D (6 bases). The germline V and J ends were trimmed by 7 bases and 4 bases, with 10 bases remaining between them. The CDR3 covers 12 residues. Looked up from germline, CDR1 is MNHNY and CDR2 is SVGAGI (reference sequence). The CDR3 here is CASTVGGETQYF. As DNA, the CDR3 is TGTGCCAGCACTGTGGGGGGAGAGACCCAGTACTTC.

This clone was seen a few times. CDR3 residues: CASSLEDRGNEKLFF. The CDR3 coding sequence is TGTGCCAGCAGCTTAGAGGACAGGGGAAATGAAAAACTGTTTTTT. The rearrangement joins TRBV11-2 to TRBJ1-4, with 9 bases aligning to TRBD1. In germline, CDR1 is SGHAT, CDR2 FQNNGV. The ends lost 0 bases at V and 5 bases at J; junction bases unmatched: 1. The CDR3 covers 15 residues.

The chain combines TRBV4-1 with TRBJ1-1; D is ambiguous. V shed 5 bases and J shed 3 bases, with 10 bases lying between them. The CDR3 contains 13 residues. From germline, CDR1 is MGHRA and CDR2 YSYEKL. The CDR3 loop reads CASSSRVDTEAFF. CDR3 nucleotides: TGCGCCAGCAGCTCCCGGGTCGACACTGAAGCTTTCTTT.

In this sample, this clone turned up once. The chain uses TRBV4-1 and TRBJ1-5, with a weak D call TRBD1 (6 bases). Trimming removed 4 bases at V and 3 bases at J, with 16 bases between. This CDR3 has 16 residues. The germline V gene encodes CDR1 MGHRA and CDR2 YSYEKL. CDR3 sequence (DNA): TGCGCCAGCAGCCCAAACCCTGGACAGTCCAATCAGCCCCAGCATTTT. Translation gives CASSPNPGQSNQPQHF.

This clone was detected only once. The V gene is TRBV27, the J gene TRBJ1-5, with 7 bases fitting TRBD1. Germline trimming cut 1 base from V and 5 bases from J; bases unmatched to any gene: 8. CDR1 is MNHEY and CDR2 is SMNVEV in the germline V gene (reference sequence). This CDR3 spans 16 amino acids. CDR3 sequence reads: CASSLLFRGPHQPQHF. CDR3 nucleotides: TGTGCCAGCAGTTTATTATTTAGGGGGCCCCATCAGCCCCAGCATTTT.

The chain is built from TRBV6-1 and TRBJ1-6; D gene ambiguous. Trimming left V 6 bases short and J 6 bases short, with 12 bases between. Germline CDR1 reads MNHNS; CDR2 reads SASEGT. The CDR3 has 14 amino acids. This chain's CDR3 is CASRTRGANSPLHF. The CDR3 DNA reads as TGTGCCAGCAGGACTCGTGGCGCTAATTCACCCCTCCACTTT.

The chain is built from TRBV30 and TRBJ1-1; perhaps TRBD1 as D (5 bases). V dropped 3 bases and J dropped 7 bases, with 15 bases sitting between them. The CDR3 sequence is 13 residues long. The V gene's germline CDR1 is GTSNPN and CDR2 SVGIG (reference sequence). The CDR3 spells CAWSLQGSGEAFF. The CDR3 DNA reads TGTGCCTGGAGCCTGCAGGGTTCGGGTGAAGCTTTCTTT.

The J gene is TRBJ1-1, the V gene TRBV10-1; D unresolved. V was pared by 3 bases and J by 4 bases, with 12 bases between. Germline V lookup: CDR1 WNHNN, CDR2 SYGVQD (reference sequence). There are 14 residues in the CDR3. CDR3 residues: CASSDVRDRTEAFF. In nucleotides, the CDR3 is TGCGCCAGCAGTGATGTGCGGGATCGCACTGAAGCTTTCTTT.

The chain recombines TRBV6-1 with TRBJ1-4; D is uncertain. Trimming shortened V by 6 bases and J by 6 bases, and 11 bases separated the two germline ends. The germline V gene encodes CDR1 MNHNS and CDR2 SASEGT. The length of the CDR3 is 13 residues. The CDR3 is CASRVLADEKLFF. CDR3 in DNA: TGTGCCAGCAGAGTCTTGGCGGATGAAAAACTGTTTTTT.

This clone appeared once. V is TRBV5-1 and J is TRBJ2-1; D possibly corresponds to TRBD2 (5 bases). Germline CDR1 and CDR2: SGHRS and YFSETQ. The CDR3 runs to 23 residues. V gave up 5 bases and J gave up 14 bases, with 50 bases separating them. The DNA for the CDR3 is TGCGCCAGCAGACAGAGGGTCCGGGATAACAATGAGCAGACCCCGATGATTATAGAGTCCGAGTTCTTC. Amino acid sequence: CASRQRVRDNNEQTPMIIESEFF.

The chain recombines TRBV5-1 with TRBJ1-6, with D perhaps matching TRBD1 (6 bases). The CDR3 has 14 residues. Germline values: CDR1 SGHRS, CDR2 YFSETQ. The V gene lost 3 bases and the J gene lost 5 bases, with 9 bases spanning the gap. The CDR3 coding sequence is TGCGCCAGCAGCTCCAGGGGCGATAATTCACCCCTCCACTTT. Translating it yields CASSSRGDNSPLHF.

The J gene is TRBJ2-7, the V gene TRBV10-1; perhaps TRBD2 as D (6 bases). The CDR3 runs 16 residues. Germline V lookup: CDR1 WNHNN, CDR2 SYGVQD (reference sequence). V was clipped by 2 bases and J by 3 bases, with 17 bases between them. The CDR3 loop is CASSEIEPREYYEQYV. The CDR3 DNA sequence: TGCGCCAGCAGTGAGATTGAGCCTCGGGAGTACTACGAGCAGTACGTC.

The gene calls are TRBV5-4 and TRBJ2-7; 8 positions match TRBD1. The V gene's germline CDR1 is SGHNT and CDR2 YYREEE (reference sequence). V was clipped by 4 bases and J by 4 bases; unmatched bases: 4. The CDR3 covers 13 residues. The CDR3 nucleotides are TGTGCCAGCAGCGGCTGGACAGGGTACGAGCAGTACTTC. It is translated as CASSGWTGYEQYF.

J is TRBJ2-7 and V is TRBV6-6; 11 bases match TRBD2. This CDR3 has 15 amino acids. Germline trimming cut 6 bases from V and 2 bases from J; bases unmatched to any gene: 6. Germline CDR1 and CDR2: MNHNY and SVGAGI (reference sequence). This CDR3 is CASSPTSGNTYEQYV. In nucleotides, the CDR3 is TGTGCCAGCAGCCCGACTAGCGGGAACACCTACGAGCAGTACGTC.

The genes are TRBV6-5 and TRBJ2-7; 7 bases agree with TRBD1. In germline, CDR1 is MNHEY, CDR2 SVGAGI. The CDR3 extends over 14 amino acids. Unmatched junction bases numbered 7, after V lost 5 bases and J lost 3 bases. The CDR3 sequence is CASSNTGEGYEQYV. The CDR3 DNA sequence: TGTGCCAGCAGTAACACAGGGGAAGGCTACGAGCAGTACGTC.

The gene calls are TRBV29-1 and TRBJ1-1, with D possibly matching TRBD1 (5 bases). The CDR3 covers 12 residues. V lost 7 bases to trimming and J lost 6 bases, with 15 bases between them. Germline V gene data show CDR1 as SQVTM and CDR2 as ANQGSEA. CDR3 amino acids: CSADQGSAEAFF. CDR3 DNA: TGCAGCGCCGACCAGGGTTCGGCTGAAGCTTTCTTT.